The next 13 T cell receptor beta chains were all read from a single sample in a study of vaccination effects on CD4 cells after COVID-19 (dated by TCRdb to about 2022). Library creation used the immunoSEQ multiplex PCR assay. Sourced from immuneACCESS, this table was stored by TCRdb with only in-frame sequences that have V and J called. A share of the clones is absent; for the studies checked, an unresolved V gene accounts for under half, and the remainder has no known explanation. Recorded for this sample are 60,000 to 75,000 clones; 60% to 75% of them occurred a single time. Around 5% of the sample is taken by the ten largest. To identify antigen-specific CD4+ T cell clonotypes by their expansion, the ViraFEST assay first stimulated PBMC with viral peptide pools and then applied TCR sequencing. After more than 9 days of culture, CD4+ T cells were isolated with the EasySep CD4+ T cell isolation kit. PCR-confirmed SARS-CoV-2 infection had occurred in convalescent patients between March and December 2020, before the Alpha, Beta and Delta variants emerged in the United States.

These TCRs are of unknown antigen specificity. The specimen was CD4+ T cells from PBMCs cultured with HIV peptides, collected before COVID-19 vaccination. Sample cell subset or site, as interpreted from the label and publication: HIV-1 Nef peptide pool negative control/reference culture. These TCRs come from a human donor who had a prior SARS-CoV-2 infection.

As DNA, the CDR3 is TGTGCCACCAGCGTAACGGGAGGAACGGATACGCAGTATTTT. It specifies CATSVTGGTDTQYF. The V call is TRBV24-1, the J call TRBJ2-3, with TRBD2 identical over 7 bases. V was clipped by 7 bases and J by 6 bases; unmatched bases: 9. Germline V gene data show CDR1 as KGHDR and CDR2 as SFDVKD. This CDR3 comprises 14 residues.

CDR3 bases: TGCGCCAGCAGCTGGGGGACAGGTGGTAGGGTGAACACTGAAGCTTTCTTT. It codes for CASSWGTGGRVNTEAFF. The V call is TRBV5-1, the J call TRBJ1-1, with 8 bases lining up with TRBD1. The junction had 10 bases not matched to a gene; V was cut back by 3 bases and J by 0 bases. CDR1 and CDR2 (germline): SGHRS, YFSETQ. The CDR3 length is 17 residues. Filled out from reference TRBV5-1 and TRBJ1-1, the complete variable domain reads KAGVTQTPRYLIKTRGQQVTLSCSPISGHRSVSWYQQTPGQGLQFLFEYFSETQRNKGNFPGRFSGRQFSNSRSEMNVSTLELGDSALYLCASSWGTGGRVNTEAFFGQGTRLTVV.

This clone was detected only a few times. The gene calls are TRBV11-3 and TRBJ2-3; tentatively, D is TRBD2 (5 bases). With 4 bases removed from V and 0 bases from J, the gap between germline ends came to 11 bases. Germline V lookup: CDR1 SGHNT, CDR2 YENEEA. The CDR3 has 15 residues. The CDR3 nucleotides read TGTGCCAGCAGCTACCTAGCTTCTAGCACAGATACGCAGTATTTT. Amino acids: CASSYLASSTDTQYF.

V usage is TRBV2 and J usage is TRBJ2-1; D gene uncertain. Germline V gene sequence: CDR1 SNHLY, CDR2 FYNNEI. V was cut by 6 bases and J by 2 bases, with 17 bases left in between. The CDR3 loop spans 16 amino acids. CDR3 sequence (DNA): TGTGCCAGCAGCCCCCTCCCTGCCAAAACCTACAATGAGCAGTTCTTC. Its protein is CASSPLPAKTYNEQFF.

This clone came up once. The chain links TRBV19 to TRBJ2-3; D ambiguous. CDR3 length: 11 amino acids. Germline V gives CDR1 LNHDA, CDR2 SQIVND (reference sequence). Trimming shortened V by 5 bases and J by 5 bases, and 5 bases separated the two germline ends. The CDR3: CASSRGDTQYF. CDR3 in DNA: TGTGCCAGTAGTCGTGGAGATACGCAGTATTTT.

The J gene is TRBJ2-2, the V gene TRBV6-9; TRBD1 matches 7 bases. Germline loops: CDR1 MNHGY, CDR2 SVAAGI. The J segment lost 2 bases and the V segment lost 4 bases, leaving 10 bases of the junction unmatched. The CDR3 spans 17 residues. The CDR3 nucleotides read TGTGCCAGCAGTTCGAGAGGGACAGTCATAAACACCGGGGAGCTGTTTTTT. This translates into CASSSRGTVINTGELFF.

The chain joins TRBV7-2 to TRBJ2-3, with D unresolved. The CDR3 covers 14 residues. Germline assignment: CDR1 SGHTA and CDR2 FQGNSA. Trimming shortened V by 1 base and J by 10 bases, and 15 bases separated the two germline ends. CDR3 in DNA: TGTGCCAGCAGCTTAGTTGTCACGGTCCGCGCGCAGTATTTT. The encoded protein is CASSLVVTVRAQYF.

V usage is TRBV19 and J usage is TRBJ1-2, with 7 nucleotides matching TRBD1. Unmatched junction bases numbered 7, after V lost 1 base and J lost 8 bases. CDR1 is LNHDA and CDR2 is SQIVND in the germline V gene (reference sequence). The CDR3 length is 14 residues. CDR3 bases: TGTGCCAGTAGTATAGGGACAGGACTTGGCGGCTACACCTTC. Translated, it gives CASSIGTGLGGYTF.

This clone has just a few counts. The gene calls are TRBV5-1 and TRBJ2-1, with 7 bases aligning to TRBD2. The CDR3 extends over 17 amino acids. The V gene's germline CDR1 is SGHRS and CDR2 YFSETQ. V lost 6 bases, J lost 0 bases, and 12 bases stayed unmatched. The DNA for the CDR3 is TGCGCCAGCACGTCCCCTAGCGGACGACACTCCTACAATGAGCAGTTCTTC. As protein: CASTSPSGRHSYNEQFF.

V usage is TRBV18 and J usage is TRBJ1-6, with D maybe TRBD1 (5 bases). The CDR3 runs to 14 residues. CDR1 is KGHSH and CDR2 is LQKENI in the germline V gene. Trimming took off 2 bases at V and 6 bases at J, with 8 bases between the two ends. CDR3: CASSPGGSNSPLHF. The CDR3 bases are TGTGCCAGCTCACCAGGGGGGTCTAATTCACCCCTCCACTTT.

This clone occurred once. V usage is TRBV7-8 and J usage is TRBJ1-5; D perhaps matches TRBD1 (6 bases). V lost 5 bases and J 3 bases, leaving 20 bases between the germline ends. Germline V gives CDR1 SGHVS, CDR2 FQNEAQ. The CDR3 has 17 amino acids. The CDR3 nucleotides read TGTGCCAGCAGCCCGCTTCCTTTACAGGGCCACAATCAGCCCCAGCATTTT. This gives the protein CASSPLPLQGHNQPQHF.

This sequence joins TRBV4-2 and TRBJ2-1; 8 positions agree with TRBD1. V lost 3 bases and J lost 3; bases outside the gene matches: 7. The CDR3 length is 16 residues. From germline, CDR1 is LGHNA and CDR2 YNFKEQ. The chain's CDR3 is CASSQQQGANYNEQFF. The CDR3 DNA is TGTGCCAGCAGCCAGCAGCAGGGGGCCAACTACAATGAGCAGTTCTTC.

CDR3 amino acids: CASSHSGGGYNEQFF. In DNA, the CDR3 is TGTGCCAGCAGCCATAGCGGGGGGGGCTACAATGAGCAGTTCTTC. The genes are TRBV3-1 (or the pseudogene TRBV3-2) and TRBJ2-1; 11 bases are shared with TRBD2. V shed 3 bases and J 3 bases; nucleotides not matched to a gene: 1. The germline V gene encodes CDR1 LGHDT and CDR2 YNNKEL (reference sequence). This CDR3 has 15 amino acids.